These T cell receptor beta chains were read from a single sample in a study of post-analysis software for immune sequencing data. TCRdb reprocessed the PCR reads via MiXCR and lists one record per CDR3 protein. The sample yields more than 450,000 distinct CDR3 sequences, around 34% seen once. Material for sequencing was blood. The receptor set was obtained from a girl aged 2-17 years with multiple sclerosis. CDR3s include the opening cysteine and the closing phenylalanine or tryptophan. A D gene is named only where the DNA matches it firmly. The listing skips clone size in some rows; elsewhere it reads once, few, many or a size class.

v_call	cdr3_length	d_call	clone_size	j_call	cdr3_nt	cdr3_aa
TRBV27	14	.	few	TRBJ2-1	TGTGCCAGCAGTTTAATCAGGGTAGACAATGAGCAGTTCTTC	CASSLIRVDNEQFF
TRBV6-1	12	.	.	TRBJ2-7	TGTGCCAGCAGTGAAGGGTCGTGGGAGCAGTACTTC	CASSEGSWEQYF
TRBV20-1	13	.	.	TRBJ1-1	TGCAGTGCCCCCGGATTTTTGAACACTGAAGCTTTCTTT	CSAPGFLNTEAFF
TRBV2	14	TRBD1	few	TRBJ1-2	TGTGCCAGCAGTGAAGCAGAGGGGGCGAGAGGCTACACCTTC	CASSEAEGARGYTF
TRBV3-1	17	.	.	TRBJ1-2	TGTGCCAGCAGCCAAGATCTTAATTTGGCAGGGCCCTATGGCTACACCTTC	CASSQDLNLAGPYGYTF
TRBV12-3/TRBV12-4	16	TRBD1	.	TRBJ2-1	TGTGCCAGCAGTATGCCTTCTAGGGGGCTTGGGGATGAGCAGTTCTTC	CASSMPSRGLGDEQFF
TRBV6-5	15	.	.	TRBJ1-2	TGTGCCAGCAGTTATACACCGGCCGCACTCTATGGCTACACCTTC	CASSYTPAALYGYTF
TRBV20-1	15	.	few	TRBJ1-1	TGCAGTGCTAGAGCTGTGGGCAGGCTGAACACTGAAGCTTTCTTT	CSARAVGRLNTEAFF
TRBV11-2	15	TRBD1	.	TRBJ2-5	TGTGCCAGCAGCCCTCAGACAGGGGTAGGAGAGACCCAGTACTTC	CASSPQTGVGETQYF
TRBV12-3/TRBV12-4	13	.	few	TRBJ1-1	TGTGCCACCCGAAGAAGCATGAACACTGAAGCTTTCTTT	CATRRSMNTEAFF
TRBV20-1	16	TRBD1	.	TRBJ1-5	TGCAGTGCTAGAGGGAGGACAGGGTTTAGCGATCAGCCCCAGCATTTT	CSARGRTGFSDQPQHF